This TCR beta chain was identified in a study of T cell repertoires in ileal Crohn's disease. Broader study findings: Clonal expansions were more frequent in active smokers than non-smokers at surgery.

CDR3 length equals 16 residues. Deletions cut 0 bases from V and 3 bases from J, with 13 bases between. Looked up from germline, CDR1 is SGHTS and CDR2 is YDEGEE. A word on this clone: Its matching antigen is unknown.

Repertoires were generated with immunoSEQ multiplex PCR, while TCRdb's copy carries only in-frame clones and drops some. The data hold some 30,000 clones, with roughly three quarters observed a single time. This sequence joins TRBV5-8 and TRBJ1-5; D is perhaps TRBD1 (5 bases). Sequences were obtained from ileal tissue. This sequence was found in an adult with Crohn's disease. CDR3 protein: CASSLAGRQLNQPQHF. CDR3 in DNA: TGTGCCAGCAGCTTGGCCGGGCGACAGCTCAATCAGCCCCAGCATTTT.